This entry lists 4 T cell receptor beta chains sequenced from one sample in a study of blood T cell repertoires in COVID-19. The repertoire was sequenced with immunoSEQ multiplex PCR; TCRdb's copy has only in-frame clones and lacks some. The sample shows around 100,000 clones, over 75% of them seen only once. Sequencing input: peripheral blood. These receptor sequences come from a human donor in a cohort sampled during active or convalescent COVID-19.

The chain employs TRBV13 and TRBJ2-3; TRBD2 aligns across 9 bases. CDR1 and CDR2 from the germline V gene are PRHDT and FYEKMQ (reference sequence). The CDR3 runs to 13 residues. Trimming at V came to 4 bases and at J to 4 bases, leaving 0 bases not matched to a gene. The CDR3 sequence: CASSWTSADTQYF. The CDR3 coding sequence is TGTGCCAGCAGCTGGACTAGCGCAGATACGCAGTATTTT.

CDR3 sequence (DNA): TGTGCCAGCAGTACCCACGGGGGGCAAGCTTTCTTT. It codes for CASSTHGGQAFF. The rearrangement links TRBV27 to TRBJ1-1; D is possibly TRBD1 (6 bases). The germline V gene has CDR1 MNHEY and CDR2 SMNVEV (reference sequence). CDR3 length: 12 residues. The V end lost 5 bases, the J end lost 9 bases, and 13 bases lay between the germline ends.

V is TRBV5-5 and J is TRBJ1-2, with 7 bases fitting TRBD1. After removal of 5 bases from V and 4 bases from J, the junction contained 5 bases not matched to a gene. The germline gives CDR1 SGHKS, CDR2 YYEKEE (reference sequence). The CDR3 covers 13 residues. This CDR3 reads CASSIQGTYGYTF. CDR3 sequence (DNA): TGTGCCAGCAGTATACAGGGGACCTATGGCTACACCTTC. Filled out from reference TRBV5-5 and TRBJ1-2, the complete variable domain reads DAGVTQSPTHLIKTRGQQVTLRCSPISGHKSVSWYQQVLGQGPQFIFQYYEKEERGRGNFPDRFSARQFPNYSSELNVNALLLGDSALYLCASSIQGTYGYTFGSGTRLTVV.

This clone is a singleton in its sample. The chain uses TRBV6-1 and TRBJ1-4; 7 nucleotides agree with TRBD1. Unmatched junction bases numbered 13, after V lost 1 base and J lost 14 bases. Germline V gene data show CDR1 as MNHNS and CDR2 as SASEGT. The CDR3 spans 15 residues. The CDR3 DNA is TGTGCCAGCAGTGAAGGAGGGGGCGGGGGGGCGGATCTGTTTTTT. Its translation is CASSEGGGGGADLFF.